The present T cell receptor (beta chain) was sequenced within a study of CD8+ T cells in alopecia areata. The overall study: For the treated group, dosing was oral tofacitinib at 5 to 10 mg twice daily. Tofacitinib administration persisted for 6 to 18 months, succeeded by 6 months off drug.

RNA extraction was followed by reverse transcription into cDNA, which acted as the sequencing template. Data came from immunoSEQ multiplex PCR; TCRdb stores just in-frame clones and leaves some out. The data show about 180,000 clones, with 50% to 60% seen just once and approximately 15% held by the top ten. Study conclusions and caveats: Normal scalp had lower clonality than lesional scalp, with alopecia totalis/universalis lesions showing this most strongly.

A note on this clone: The antigen remains undetermined.

Sorting of CD4+ and CD8+ T cells was performed on PBMCs. Germline-derived CDR1 and CDR2 are SGHAT and FQNNGV. With 1 base clipped from V and 3 bases from J, the junction kept 5 bases outside the gene matches. The CDR3 totals 16 residues. This chain links TRBV11-2 with TRBJ2-3, with 9 nucleotides matching TRBD2. The receptor was derived from a human donor with alopecia areata. Sequencing was performed on CD4+ T cells sorted from blood, taken at week 0. Here the CDR3 reads CASSLGALAGTDTQYF. In nucleotides, the CDR3 is TGTGCCAGCAGCTTAGGGGCACTAGCGGGTACAGATACGCAGTATTTT. The variable domain in full, completed from reference TRBV11-2 and TRBJ2-3, reads EAGVAQSPRYKIIEKRQSVAFWCNPISGHATLYWYQQILGQGPKLLIQFQNNGVVDDSQLPKDRFSAERLKGVDSTLKIQPAKLEDSAVYLCASSLGALAGTDTQYFGPGTRLTVL.